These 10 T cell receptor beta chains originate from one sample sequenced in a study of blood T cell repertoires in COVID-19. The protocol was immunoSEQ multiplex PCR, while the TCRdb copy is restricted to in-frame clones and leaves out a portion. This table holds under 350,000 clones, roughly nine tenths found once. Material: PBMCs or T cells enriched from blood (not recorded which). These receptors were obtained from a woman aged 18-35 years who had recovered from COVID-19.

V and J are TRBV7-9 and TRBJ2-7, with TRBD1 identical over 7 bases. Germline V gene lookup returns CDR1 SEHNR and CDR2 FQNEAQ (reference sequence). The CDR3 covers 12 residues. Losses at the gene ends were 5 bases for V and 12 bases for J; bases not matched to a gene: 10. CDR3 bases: TGTGCCAGCAGCCGGGACAGAGGGGTACGGTACTTC. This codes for CASSRDRGVRYF.

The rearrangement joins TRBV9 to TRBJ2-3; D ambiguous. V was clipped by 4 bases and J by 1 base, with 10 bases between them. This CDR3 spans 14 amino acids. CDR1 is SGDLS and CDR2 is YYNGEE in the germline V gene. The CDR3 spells CASSSGPRTDTQYF. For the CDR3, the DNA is TGTGCCAGCAGCAGTGGGCCCCGCACAGATACGCAGTATTTT.

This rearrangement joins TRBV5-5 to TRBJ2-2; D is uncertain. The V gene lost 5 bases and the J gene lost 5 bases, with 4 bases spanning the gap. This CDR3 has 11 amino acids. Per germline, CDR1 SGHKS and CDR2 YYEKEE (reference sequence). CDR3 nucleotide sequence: TGTGCCAGCAGACTTACCGGGGAGCTGTTTTTT. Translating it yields CASRLTGELFF. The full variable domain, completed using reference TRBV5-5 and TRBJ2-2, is DAGVTQSPTHLIKTRGQQVTLRCSPISGHKSVSWYQQVLGQGPQFIFQYYEKEERGRGNFPDRFSARQFPNYSSELNVNALLLGDSALYLCASRLTGELFFGEGSRLTVL.

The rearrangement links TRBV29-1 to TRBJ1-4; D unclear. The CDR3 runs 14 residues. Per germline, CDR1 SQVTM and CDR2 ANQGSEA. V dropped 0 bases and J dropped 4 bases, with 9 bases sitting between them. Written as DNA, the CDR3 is TGCAGCGTTGAAGATACACAGCTTAATGAAAAACTGTTTTTT. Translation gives CSVEDTQLNEKLFF.

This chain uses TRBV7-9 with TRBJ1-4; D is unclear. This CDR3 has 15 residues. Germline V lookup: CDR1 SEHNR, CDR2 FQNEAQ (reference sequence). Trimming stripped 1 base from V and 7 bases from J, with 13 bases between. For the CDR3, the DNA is TGTGCCAGCAGCTTAGGAACGGGGTTTAGTGAAAAACTGTTTTTT. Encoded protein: CASSLGTGFSEKLFF.

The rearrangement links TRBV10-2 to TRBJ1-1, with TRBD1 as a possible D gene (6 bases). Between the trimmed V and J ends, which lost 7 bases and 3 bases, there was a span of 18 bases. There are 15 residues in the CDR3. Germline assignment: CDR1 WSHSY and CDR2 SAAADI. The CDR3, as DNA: TGCGCCAGCATAGACCGGGCAGGGGTCGACACTGAAGCTTTCTTT. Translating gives CASIDRAGVDTEAFF.

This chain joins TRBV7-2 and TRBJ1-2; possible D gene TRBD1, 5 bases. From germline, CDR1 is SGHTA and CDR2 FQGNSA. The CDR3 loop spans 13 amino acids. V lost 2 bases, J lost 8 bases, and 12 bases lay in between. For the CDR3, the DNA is TGTGCCAGCAGCTTATCACAGGTCGGGGGCTACACCTTC. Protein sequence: CASSLSQVGGYTF.

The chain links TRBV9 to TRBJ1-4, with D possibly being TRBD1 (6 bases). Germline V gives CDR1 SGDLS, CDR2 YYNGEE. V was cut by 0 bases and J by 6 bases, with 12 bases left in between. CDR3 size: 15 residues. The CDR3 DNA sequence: TGTGCCAGCAGCGTAGGGAGGACAGTCCATGAAAAACTGTTTTTT. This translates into CASSVGRTVHEKLFF.

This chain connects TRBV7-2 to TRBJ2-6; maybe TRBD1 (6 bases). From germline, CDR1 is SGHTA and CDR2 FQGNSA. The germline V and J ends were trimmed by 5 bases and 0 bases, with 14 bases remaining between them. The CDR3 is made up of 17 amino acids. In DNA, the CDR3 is TGTGCCAGCAGCCCCCGGACAGCCAACTCTGGGGCCAACGTCCTGACTTTC. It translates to CASSPRTANSGANVLTF.

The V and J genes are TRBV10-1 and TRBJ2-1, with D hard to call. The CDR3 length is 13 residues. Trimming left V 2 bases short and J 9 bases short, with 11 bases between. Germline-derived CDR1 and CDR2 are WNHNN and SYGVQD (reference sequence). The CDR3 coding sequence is TGCGCCAGCAGTGAGACACCCCTCGTTGAGCAGTTCTTC. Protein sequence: CASSETPLVEQFF.